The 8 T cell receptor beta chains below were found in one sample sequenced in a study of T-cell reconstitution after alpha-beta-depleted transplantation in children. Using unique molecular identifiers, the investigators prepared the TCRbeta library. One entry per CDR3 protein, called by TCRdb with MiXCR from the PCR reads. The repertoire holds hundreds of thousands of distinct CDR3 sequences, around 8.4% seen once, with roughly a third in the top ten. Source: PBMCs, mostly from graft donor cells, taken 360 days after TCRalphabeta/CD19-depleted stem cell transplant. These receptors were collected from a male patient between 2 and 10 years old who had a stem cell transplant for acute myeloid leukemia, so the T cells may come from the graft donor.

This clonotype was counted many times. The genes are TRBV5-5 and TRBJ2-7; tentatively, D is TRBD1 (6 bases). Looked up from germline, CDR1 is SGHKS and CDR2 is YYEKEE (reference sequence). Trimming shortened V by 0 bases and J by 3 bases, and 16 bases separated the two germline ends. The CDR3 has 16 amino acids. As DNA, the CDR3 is TGTGCCAGCAGCTTGGAAGGGCAGGGGCGTTACTACGAGCAGTACGTC. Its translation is CASSLEGQGRYYEQYV.

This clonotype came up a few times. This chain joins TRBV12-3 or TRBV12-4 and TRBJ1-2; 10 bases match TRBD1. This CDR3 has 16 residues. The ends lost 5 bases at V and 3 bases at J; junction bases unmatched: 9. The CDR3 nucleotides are TGTGCCAGCAGTCCGAAGACAGGGGGCGCTCACTATGGCTACACCTTC. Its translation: CASSPKTGGAHYGYTF.

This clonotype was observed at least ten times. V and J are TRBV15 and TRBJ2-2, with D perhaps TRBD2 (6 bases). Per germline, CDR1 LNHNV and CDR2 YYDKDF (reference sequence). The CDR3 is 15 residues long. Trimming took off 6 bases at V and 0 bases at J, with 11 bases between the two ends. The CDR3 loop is CATREGPPNTGELFF. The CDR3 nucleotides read TGTGCCACCAGGGAGGGACCACCGAACACCGGGGAGCTGTTTTTT.

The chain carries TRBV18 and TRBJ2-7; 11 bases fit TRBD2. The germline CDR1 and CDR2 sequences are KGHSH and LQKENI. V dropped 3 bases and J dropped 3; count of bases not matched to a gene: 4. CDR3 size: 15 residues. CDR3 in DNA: TGTGCCAGCTCACCCGGGACTAGCGGACGCTACGAGCAGTACTTC. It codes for CASSPGTSGRYEQYF.

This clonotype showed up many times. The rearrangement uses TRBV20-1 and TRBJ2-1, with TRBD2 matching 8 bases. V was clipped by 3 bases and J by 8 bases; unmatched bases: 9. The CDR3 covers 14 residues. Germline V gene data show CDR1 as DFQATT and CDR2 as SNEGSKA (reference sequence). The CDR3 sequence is CSARRTAGGYEQFF. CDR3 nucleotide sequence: TGCAGTGCTAGGAGGACCGCGGGAGGATATGAGCAGTTCTTC.

CDR3 sequence reads: CASSVDPTADQPQHF. CDR3 DNA sequence: TGTGCCAGCAGCGTAGATCCGACAGCCGATCAGCCCCAGCATTTT. J is TRBJ1-5 and V is TRBV9, with a possible D match to TRBD1 (5 bases). Per the germline V gene, CDR1 is SGDLS and CDR2 is YYNGEE. Deletions cut 0 bases from V and 5 bases from J, with 12 bases between. The CDR3 runs 15 residues.

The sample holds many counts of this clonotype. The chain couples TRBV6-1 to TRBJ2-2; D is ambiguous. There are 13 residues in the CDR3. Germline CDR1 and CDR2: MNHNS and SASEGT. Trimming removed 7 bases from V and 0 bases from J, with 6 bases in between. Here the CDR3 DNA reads TGTGCCAGCAAACTACCGAACACCGGGGAGCTGTTTTTT. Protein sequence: CASKLPNTGELFF.

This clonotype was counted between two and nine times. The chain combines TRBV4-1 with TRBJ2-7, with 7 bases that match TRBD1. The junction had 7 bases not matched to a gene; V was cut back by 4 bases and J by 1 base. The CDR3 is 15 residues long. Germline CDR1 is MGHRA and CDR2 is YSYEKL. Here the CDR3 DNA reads TGCGCCAGCAGCCTCCGCCAGGGGGAATCCTACGAGCAGTACGTC. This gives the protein CASSLRQGESYEQYV.